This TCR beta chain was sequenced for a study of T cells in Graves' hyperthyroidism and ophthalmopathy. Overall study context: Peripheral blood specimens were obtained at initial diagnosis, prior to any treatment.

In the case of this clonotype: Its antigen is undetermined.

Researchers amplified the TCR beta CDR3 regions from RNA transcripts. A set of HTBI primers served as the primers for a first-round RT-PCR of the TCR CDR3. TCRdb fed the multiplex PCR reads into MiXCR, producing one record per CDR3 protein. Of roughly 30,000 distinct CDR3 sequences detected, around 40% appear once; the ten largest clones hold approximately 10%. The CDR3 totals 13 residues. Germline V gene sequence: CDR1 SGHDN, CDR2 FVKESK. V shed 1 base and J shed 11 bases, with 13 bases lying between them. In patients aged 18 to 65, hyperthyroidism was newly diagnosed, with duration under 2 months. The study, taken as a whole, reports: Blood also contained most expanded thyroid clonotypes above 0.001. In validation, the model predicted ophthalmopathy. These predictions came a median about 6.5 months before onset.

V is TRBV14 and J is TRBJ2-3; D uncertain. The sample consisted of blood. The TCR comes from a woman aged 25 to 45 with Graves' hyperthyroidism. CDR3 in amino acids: CASSQVNKNEQYF. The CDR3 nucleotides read TGTGCCAGCAGCCAAGTGAATAAGAATGAGCAGTATTTT. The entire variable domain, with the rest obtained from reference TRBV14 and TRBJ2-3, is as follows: EAGVTQFPSHSVIEKGQTVTLRCDPISGHDNLYWYRRVMGKEIKFLLHFVKESKQDESGMPNNRFLAERTGGTYSTLKVQPAELEDSGVYFCASSQVNKNEQYFGPGTRLTVL.